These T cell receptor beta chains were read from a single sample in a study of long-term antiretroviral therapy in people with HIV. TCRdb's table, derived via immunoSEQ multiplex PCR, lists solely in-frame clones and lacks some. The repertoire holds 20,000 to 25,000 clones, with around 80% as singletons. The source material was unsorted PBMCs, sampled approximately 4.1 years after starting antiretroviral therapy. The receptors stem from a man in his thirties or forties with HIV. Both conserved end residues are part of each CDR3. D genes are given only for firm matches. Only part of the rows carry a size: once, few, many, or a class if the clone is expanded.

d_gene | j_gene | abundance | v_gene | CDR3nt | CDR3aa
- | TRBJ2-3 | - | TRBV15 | TGTGCCACCAGCACACCTAGCGAGGAGATGAATACGCAGTATTTT | CATSTPSEEMNTQYF
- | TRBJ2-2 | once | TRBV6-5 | TGTGCCAGCAGTTATTCCCCGGCGAACACCGGGGAGCTGTTTTTT | CASSYSPANTGELFF
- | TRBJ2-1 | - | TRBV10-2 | TGCGCCAGCGGGGGATCCTACAATGAGCAGTTCTTC | CASGGSYNEQFF
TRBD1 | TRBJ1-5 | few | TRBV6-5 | TGTGCCAGCAGTTCTAGACAGGGAAGTCAGCCCCAGCATTTT | CASSSRQGSQPQHF
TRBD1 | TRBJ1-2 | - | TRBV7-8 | TGTGCCAGCAGTAATGGACAGGGTCATTATGGCTACACCTTC | CASSNGQGHYGYTF
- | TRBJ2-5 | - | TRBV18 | TGTGCCAGCTCACCCGGGAGTGGTGAGACCCAGTACTTC | CASSPGSGETQYF
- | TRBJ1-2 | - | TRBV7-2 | TGTGCCAGCAGCTTAGGGGGGGCACTGGCCGGCTACACCTTC | CASSLGGALAGYTF
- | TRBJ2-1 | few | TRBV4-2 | TGTGCCAGCAGCCAAGATCCAGGCCAAAATTTAGAGCAGTTCTTC | CASSQDPGQNLEQFF
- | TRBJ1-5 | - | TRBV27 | TGTGCCGCGTCACATCCCAATCAGCCCCAGCATTTT | CAASHPNQPQHF
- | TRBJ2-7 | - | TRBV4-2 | TGTGCCAGCAGCTATGAAAGGGGAACCTACGAGCAGTACTTC | CASSYERGTYEQYF
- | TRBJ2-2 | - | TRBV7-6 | TGTGCCAGCAGCCCCATCTTAGCCGGGGAGCTGTTTTTT | CASSPILAGELFF
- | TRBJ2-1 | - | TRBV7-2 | TGTGCCAGCAGCTTAGAGGCAGGGCTGAGGGAGAGCTCCTACAATGAGCAGTTCTTC | CASSLEAGLRESSYNEQFF
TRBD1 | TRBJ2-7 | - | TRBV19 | TGTGCCAGTAGTAAGACAGGGGAGGTCTACGAGCAGTACTTC | CASSKTGEVYEQYF
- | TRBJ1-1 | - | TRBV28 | TGTGCCAGCGAAGATCGGGGGCGGGCTTTCTTT | CASEDRGRAFF
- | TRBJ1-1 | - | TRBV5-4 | TGTGCCAGCAGCGGAAAGACAGGGAACACTGAAGCTTTCTTT | CASSGKTGNTEAFF
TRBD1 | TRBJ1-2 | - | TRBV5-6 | TGTGCCAGCAGCTTGGCCGGGACAGCTAACTATGGCTACACCTTC | CASSLAGTANYGYTF
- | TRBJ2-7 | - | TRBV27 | TGTGCCAGCAGTTTATCGAAGGGGGGTTACGAGCAGTACTTC | CASSLSKGGYEQYF
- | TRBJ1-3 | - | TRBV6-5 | TGTGCCAGCACCTCATGGGGAAACACCATATATTTT | CASTSWGNTIYF
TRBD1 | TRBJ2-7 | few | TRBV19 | TGTGCCAGTGGCCCGGGACAGGGCTTACACGAGCAGTACTTC | CASGPGQGLHEQYF
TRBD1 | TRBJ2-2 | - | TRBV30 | TGTGCCTGCCAGACAGGGATTTCCGGGGAGCTGTTTTTT | CACQTGISGELFF
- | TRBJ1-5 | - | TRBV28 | TGTGCCAGCAGGGAAAGCAATCAGCCCCAGCATTTT | CASRESNQPQHF
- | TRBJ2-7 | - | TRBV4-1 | TGCGCCAGCAGCTCCCACCGCGGTTCAGGCGAGCAGTACTTC | CASSSHRGSGEQYF
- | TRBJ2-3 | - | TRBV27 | TGTGCCAGCAGTTTAAGGCCAGGGATGCCAGATACGCAGTATTTT | CASSLRPGMPDTQYF
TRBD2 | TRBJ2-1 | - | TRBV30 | TGTGCCTGGAGTGTGGGGGGGGGCTACAATGAGCAGTTCTTC | CAWSVGGGYNEQFF
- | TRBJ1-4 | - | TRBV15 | TGTGCCACCAGCAGAGATATGGGAGTAACTAATGAAAAACTGTTTTTT | CATSRDMGVTNEKLFF
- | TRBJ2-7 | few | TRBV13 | TGTGCCTCCTCGTCGGGGCTCCACGAGCAGTACTTC | CASSSGLHEQYF
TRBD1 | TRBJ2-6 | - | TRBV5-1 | TGCGCCAGCAGCTTGGGACAGGGTGGTGGGGCCAACGTCCTGACTTTC | CASSLGQGGGANVLTF
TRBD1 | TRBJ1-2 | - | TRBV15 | TGTGCCACCAGCAGCCATCAGCTCGGGACAGGGGGCCAGAACTATGGCTACACCTTC | CATSSHQLGTGGQNYGYTF
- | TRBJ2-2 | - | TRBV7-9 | TGTGCCAGCAGCGATCAAAAGGTCATTAACGGGGAGCTGTTTTTT | CASSDQKVINGELFF
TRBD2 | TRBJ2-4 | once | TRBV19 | TGTGCCAGTAGGAGCGGGGGGGCCTATCAGTACTTC | CASRSGGAYQYF
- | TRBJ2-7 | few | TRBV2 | TGTGCCAGCGCCCGACAGGCCACCTACGAGCAGTACTTC | CASARQATYEQYF
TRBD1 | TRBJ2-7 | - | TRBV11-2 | TGTGCCAGCAGCCACCCGGACAGGGGGGCCGAGCAGTACTTC | CASSHPDRGAEQYF
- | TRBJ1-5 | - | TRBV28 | TGTGCCAGCAGTCTCTGGGTCAACAATCAGCCCCAGCATTTT | CASSLWVNNQPQHF
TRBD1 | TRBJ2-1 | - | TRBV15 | TGTGCCACCAGCAGAGTCGGGACAGGTCGTACCTACAATGAGCAGTTCTTC | CATSRVGTGRTYNEQFF
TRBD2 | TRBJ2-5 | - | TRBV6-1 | TGTGCCAGCAGTGAATGGCGCGGGGGGTCCTCCCGAGAGACCCAGTACTTC | CASSEWRGGSSRETQYF
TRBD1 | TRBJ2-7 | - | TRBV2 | TGTGCCAGCAGTGAAGCAGGGGGCCCCTTTTACGAGCAGTACTTC | CASSEAGGPFYEQYF
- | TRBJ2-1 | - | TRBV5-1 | TGCGCCAGCAGCTTGGTGTTGTGGACTACCCACAATGAGCAGTTCTTC | CASSLVLWTTHNEQFF
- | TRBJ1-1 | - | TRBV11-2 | TGTGCCAGCAGCCTAAACCTTGGTTTGGAAGCTTTCTTT | CASSLNLGLEAFF
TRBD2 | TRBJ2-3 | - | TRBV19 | TGTGCCAGTAGTGGCTCGGGTCTAGCGGGGGACACAGATACGCAGTATTTT | CASSGSGLAGDTDTQYF
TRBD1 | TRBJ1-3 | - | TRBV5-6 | TGTGCCAGCAGCCGACAGGGGGCCAGCTCTGGAAACACCATATATTTT | CASSRQGASSGNTIYF
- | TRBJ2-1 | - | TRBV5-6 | TGTGCCAGCAGCTTGTTTATGGTGCGAGATGAGCAGTTCTTC | CASSLFMVRDEQFF